The source of this T cell receptor (beta chain) is a study of identical twins. The junction had 3 bases not matched to a gene; V was cut back by 6 bases and J by 2 bases. The CDR3 contains 14 residues. This clonotype came up a few times. TCRdb recomputed calls from the 5' RACE reads with MiXCR, one row per CDR3 protein. The sample contains roughly 630,000 distinct CDR3 sequences, under 8.5% of which appear only once. In addition, the sample was reused for a study of yellow fever vaccine responses in identical twins.

The V gene is TRBV12-3 or TRBV12-4, the J gene TRBJ1-5; TRBD1 matches at 8 bases. The source material was PBMCs. The source of this sequence is a woman aged 18-29 years in good health. The CDR3, as DNA: TGTGCCAGCAGGACAGGGGAGGGCAATCAGCCCCAGCATTTT. Translating it yields CASRTGEGNQPQHF.